This entry features one T cell receptor beta chain sequence. Distinct nucleotide sequences in the sample also encode this CDR3. As every portion of the isolated RNA was reverse transcribed, the sequencing read expressed TCRB transcripts. Repertoires were generated with immunoSEQ multiplex PCR, while TCRdb's copy carries only in-frame clones and drops some. The data show some 360,000 clones, 20% seen once. This specimen belongs to a study of beta chain features in type 1 diabetes. The CDR3 covers 13 residues. The J segment lost 4 bases and the V segment lost 0 bases, leaving 2 bases of the junction unmatched. Germline V gene lookup returns CDR1 GTSNPN and CDR2 SVGIG (reference sequence).

The J gene is TRBJ1-2, the V gene TRBV30; 7 bases line up with TRBD1. The TCR was taken from a woman under 30 in good health. Sequencing was done on a sample of naive CD4+ T cells from blood. The CDR3 here is CAWSVQGSYGYTF. CDR3 DNA: TGTGCCTGGAGTGTACAGGGGAGCTATGGCTACACCTTC.